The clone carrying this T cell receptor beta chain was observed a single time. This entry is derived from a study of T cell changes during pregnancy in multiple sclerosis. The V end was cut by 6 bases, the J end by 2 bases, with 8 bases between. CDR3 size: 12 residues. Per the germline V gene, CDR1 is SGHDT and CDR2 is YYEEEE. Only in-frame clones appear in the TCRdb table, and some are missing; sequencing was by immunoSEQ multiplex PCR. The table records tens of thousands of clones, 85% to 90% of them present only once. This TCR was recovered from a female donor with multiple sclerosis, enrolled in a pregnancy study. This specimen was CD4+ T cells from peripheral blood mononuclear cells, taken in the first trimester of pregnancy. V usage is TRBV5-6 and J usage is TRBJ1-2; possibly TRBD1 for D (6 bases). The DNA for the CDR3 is TGTGCCAGCAATACAGGGAACTATGGCTACACCTTC. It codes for CASNTGNYGYTF.